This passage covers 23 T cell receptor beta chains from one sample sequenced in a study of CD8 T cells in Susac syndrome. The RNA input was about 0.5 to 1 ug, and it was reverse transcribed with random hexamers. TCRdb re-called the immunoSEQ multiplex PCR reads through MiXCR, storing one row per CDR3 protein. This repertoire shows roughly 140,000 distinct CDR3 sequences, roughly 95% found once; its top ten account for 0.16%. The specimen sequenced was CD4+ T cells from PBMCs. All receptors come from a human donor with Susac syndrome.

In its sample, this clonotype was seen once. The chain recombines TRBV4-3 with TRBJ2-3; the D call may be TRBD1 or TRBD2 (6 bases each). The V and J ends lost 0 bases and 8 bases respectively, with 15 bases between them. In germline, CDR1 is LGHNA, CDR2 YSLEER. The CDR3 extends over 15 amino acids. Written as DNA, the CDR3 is TGCGCCAGCAGCCAAGATTGGGGGGCCTTGGGTACGCAGTATTTT. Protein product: CASSQDWGALGTQYF.

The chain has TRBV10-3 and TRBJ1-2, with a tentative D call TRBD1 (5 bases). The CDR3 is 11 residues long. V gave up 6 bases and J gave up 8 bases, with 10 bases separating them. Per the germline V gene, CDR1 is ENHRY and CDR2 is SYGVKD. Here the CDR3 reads CAIRGDGGYTF. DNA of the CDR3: TGTGCCATCAGAGGGGATGGCGGCTACACCTTC.

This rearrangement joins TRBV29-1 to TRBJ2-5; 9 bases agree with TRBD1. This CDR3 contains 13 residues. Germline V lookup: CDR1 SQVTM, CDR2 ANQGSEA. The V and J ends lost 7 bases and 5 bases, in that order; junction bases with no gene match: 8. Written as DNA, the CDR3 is TGCAGCGGGGGACAGGGATTAAGCGAGACCCAGTACTTC. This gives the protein CSGGQGLSETQYF. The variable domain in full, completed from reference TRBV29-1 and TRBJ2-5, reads SAVISQKPSRDICQRGTSLTIQCQVDSQVTMMFWYRQQPGQSLTLIATANQGSEATYESGFVIDKFPISRPNLTFSTLTVSNMSPEDSSIYLCSGGQGLSETQYFGPGTRLLVL.

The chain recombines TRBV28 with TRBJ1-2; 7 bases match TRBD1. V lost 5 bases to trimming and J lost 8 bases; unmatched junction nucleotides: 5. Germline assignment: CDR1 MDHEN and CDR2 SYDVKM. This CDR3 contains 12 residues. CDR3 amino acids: CASSIQGWGYTF. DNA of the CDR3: TGTGCCAGCAGTATACAGGGGTGGGGCTACACCTTC.

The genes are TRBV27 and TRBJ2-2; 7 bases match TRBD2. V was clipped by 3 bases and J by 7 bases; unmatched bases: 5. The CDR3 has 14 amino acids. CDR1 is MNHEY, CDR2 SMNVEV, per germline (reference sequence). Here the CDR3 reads CASSLEAGRGELFF. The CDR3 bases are TGTGCCAGCAGTTTGGAAGCGGGGCGCGGGGAGCTGTTTTTT.

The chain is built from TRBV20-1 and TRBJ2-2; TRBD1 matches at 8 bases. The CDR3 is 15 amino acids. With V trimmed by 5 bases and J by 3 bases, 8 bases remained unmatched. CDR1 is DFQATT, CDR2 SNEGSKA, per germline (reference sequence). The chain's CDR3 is CSASSRTGHTGELFF. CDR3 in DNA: TGCAGTGCTTCCAGTCGGACAGGGCACACCGGGGAGCTGTTTTTT.

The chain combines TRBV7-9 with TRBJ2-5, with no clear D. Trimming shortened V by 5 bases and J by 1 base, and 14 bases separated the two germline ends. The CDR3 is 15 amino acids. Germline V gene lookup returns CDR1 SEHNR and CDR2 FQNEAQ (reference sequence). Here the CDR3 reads CASSKGPGLQETQYF. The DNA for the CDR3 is TGTGCCAGCAGCAAGGGTCCCGGGCTCCAAGAGACCCAGTACTTC.

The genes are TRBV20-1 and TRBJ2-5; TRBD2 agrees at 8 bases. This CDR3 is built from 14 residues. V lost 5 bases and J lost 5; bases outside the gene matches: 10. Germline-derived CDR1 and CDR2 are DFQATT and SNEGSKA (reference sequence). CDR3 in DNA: TGCAGTGCTGCCATTAGCGGGGCCGGGGAGACCCAGTACTTC. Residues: CSAAISGAGETQYF.

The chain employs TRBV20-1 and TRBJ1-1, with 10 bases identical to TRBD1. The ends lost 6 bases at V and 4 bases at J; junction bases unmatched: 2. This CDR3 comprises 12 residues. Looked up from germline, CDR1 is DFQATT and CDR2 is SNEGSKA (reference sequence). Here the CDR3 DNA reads TGCAGTGCGAGGACAGGGGGCACTGAAGCTTTCTTT. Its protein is CSARTGGTEAFF.

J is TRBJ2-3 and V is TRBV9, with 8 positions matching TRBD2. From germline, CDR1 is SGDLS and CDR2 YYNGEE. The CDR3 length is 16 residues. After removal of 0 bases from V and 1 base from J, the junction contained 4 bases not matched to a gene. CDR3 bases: TGTGCCAGCAGCGTAGGGGGGACTAGACGCACAGATACGCAGTATTTT. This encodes CASSVGGTRRTDTQYF.

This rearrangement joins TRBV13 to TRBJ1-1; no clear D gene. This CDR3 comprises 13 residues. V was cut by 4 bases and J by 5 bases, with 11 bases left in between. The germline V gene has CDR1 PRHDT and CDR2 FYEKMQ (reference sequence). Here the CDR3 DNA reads TGTGCCAGCAGCTCGGGCCCGAGGACTGAAGCTTTCTTT. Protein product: CASSSGPRTEAFF.

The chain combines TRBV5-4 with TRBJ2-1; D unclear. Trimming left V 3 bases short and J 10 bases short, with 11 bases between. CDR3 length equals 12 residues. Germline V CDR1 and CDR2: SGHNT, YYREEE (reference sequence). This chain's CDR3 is CASSSRSSEQFF. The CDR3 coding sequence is TGTGCCAGCAGCTCCCGCTCTTCCGAGCAGTTCTTC.

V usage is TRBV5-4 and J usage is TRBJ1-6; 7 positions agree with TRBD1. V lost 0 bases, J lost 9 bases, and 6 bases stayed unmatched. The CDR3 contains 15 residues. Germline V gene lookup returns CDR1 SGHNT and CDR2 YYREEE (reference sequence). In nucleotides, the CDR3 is TGTGCCAGCAGCTTGGTGGCAGGGGGGCTTTCACCCCTCCACTTT. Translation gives CASSLVAGGLSPLHF.

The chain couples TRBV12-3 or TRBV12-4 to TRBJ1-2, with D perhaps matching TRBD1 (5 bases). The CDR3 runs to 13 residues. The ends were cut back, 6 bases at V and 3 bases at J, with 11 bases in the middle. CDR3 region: CASRIRDYYGYTF. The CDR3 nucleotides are TGTGCCAGCAGGATCCGGGACTACTATGGCTACACCTTC.

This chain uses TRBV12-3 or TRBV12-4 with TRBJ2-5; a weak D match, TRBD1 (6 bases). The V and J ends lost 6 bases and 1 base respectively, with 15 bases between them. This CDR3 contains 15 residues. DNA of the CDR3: TGTGCCAGCAGAACAGGTGGACAGACCCAAGAGACCCAGTACTTC. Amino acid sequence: CASRTGGQTQETQYF.

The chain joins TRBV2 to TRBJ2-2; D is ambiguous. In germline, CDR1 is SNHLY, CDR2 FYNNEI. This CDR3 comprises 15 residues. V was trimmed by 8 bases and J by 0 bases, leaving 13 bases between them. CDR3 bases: TGTGCCAGCGTCCAAAGACTCGCGAACACCGGGGAGCTGTTTTTT. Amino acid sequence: CASVQRLANTGELFF.

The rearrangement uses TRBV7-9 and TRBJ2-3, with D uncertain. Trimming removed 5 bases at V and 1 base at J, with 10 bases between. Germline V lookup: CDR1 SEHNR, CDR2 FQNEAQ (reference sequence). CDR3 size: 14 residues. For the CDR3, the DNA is TGTGCCAGCAGCCTCGTGACCGGCACAGATACGCAGTATTTT. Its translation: CASSLVTGTDTQYF.

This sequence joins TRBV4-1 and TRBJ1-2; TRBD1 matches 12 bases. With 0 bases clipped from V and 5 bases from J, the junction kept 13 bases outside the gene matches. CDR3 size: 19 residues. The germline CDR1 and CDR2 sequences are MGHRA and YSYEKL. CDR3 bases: TGCGCCAGCAGCCAAGATTTGGGGACAGGGGGCGCTGGGAGTTATGGCTACACCTTC. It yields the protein CASSQDLGTGGAGSYGYTF.

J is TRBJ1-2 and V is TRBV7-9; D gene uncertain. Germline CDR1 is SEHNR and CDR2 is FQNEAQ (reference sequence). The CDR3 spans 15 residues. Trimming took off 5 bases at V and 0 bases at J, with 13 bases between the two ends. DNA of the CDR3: TGTGCCAGCAGCCGACTAGGGCCTACTAACTATGGCTACACCTTC. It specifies CASSRLGPTNYGYTF. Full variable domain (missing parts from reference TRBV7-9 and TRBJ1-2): DTGVSQNPRHKITKRGQNVTFRCDPISEHNRLYWYRQTLGQGPEFLTYFQNEAQLEKSRLLSDRFSAERPKGSFSTLEIQRTEQGDSAMYLCASSRLGPTNYGYTFGSGTRLTVV.

As DNA, the CDR3 is TGTGCCAGCAGTTTCCAGAGGGGACCGCTCTACAATGAGCAGTTCTTC. Encoded protein: CASSFQRGPLYNEQFF. The chain links TRBV28 to TRBJ2-1; D possibly matches TRBD1 or TRBD2 (5 bases each). The CDR3 loop spans 16 amino acids. V dropped 3 bases and J dropped 3 bases, with 15 bases sitting between them. Germline CDR1 and CDR2: MDHEN and SYDVKM. The variable domain in full, completed from reference TRBV28 and TRBJ2-1, reads DVKVTQSSRYLVKRTGEKVFLECVQDMDHENMFWYRQDPGLGLRLIYFSYDVKMKEKGDIPEGYSVSREKKERFSLILESASTNQTSMYLCASSFQRGPLYNEQFFGPGTRLTVL.

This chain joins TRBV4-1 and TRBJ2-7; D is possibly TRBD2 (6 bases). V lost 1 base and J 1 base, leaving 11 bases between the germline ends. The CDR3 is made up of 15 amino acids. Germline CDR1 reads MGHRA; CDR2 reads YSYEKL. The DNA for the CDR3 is TGCGCCAGCAGCCAAGTACCCGGGACTTCCTACGAGCAGTACTTC. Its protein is CASSQVPGTSYEQYF.

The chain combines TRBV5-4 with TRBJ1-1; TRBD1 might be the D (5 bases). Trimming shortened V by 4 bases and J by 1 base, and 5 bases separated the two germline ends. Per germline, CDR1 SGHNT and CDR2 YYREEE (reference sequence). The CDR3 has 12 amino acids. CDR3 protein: CASSDRNTEAFF. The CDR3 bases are TGTGCCAGCAGCGACAGGAACACTGAAGCTTTCTTT.

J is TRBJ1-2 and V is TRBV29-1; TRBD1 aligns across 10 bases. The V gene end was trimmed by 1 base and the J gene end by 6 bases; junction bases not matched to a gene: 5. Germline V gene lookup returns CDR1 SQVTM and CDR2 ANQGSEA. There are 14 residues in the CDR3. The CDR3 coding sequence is TGCAGCGTTGAAGCGGGACAGGGGTTCCATGGCTACACCTTC. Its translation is CSVEAGQGFHGYTF.